The text below deals with one TCR beta chain. These data are taken from a study of blood T cell repertoires in COVID-19. The V and J ends lost 1 base and 7 bases respectively, with 12 bases between them. Per germline, CDR1 SGHRS and CDR2 YFSETQ. The CDR3 has 14 residues. The data were produced by immunoSEQ multiplex PCR, yet TCRdb's version contains in-frame clones alone and is incomplete. The table lists roughly 70,000 clones, around 89% of them singletons, with approximately 6.3% in the top ten. The chain couples TRBV5-1 to TRBJ2-1; a possible D gene is TRBD1 (5 bases). The specimen was peripheral blood. The TCR was taken from an elderly woman with active COVID-19. CDR3 in amino acids: CASSLRQGGNEQFF. Written as DNA, the CDR3 is TGCGCCAGCAGCTTGAGGCAGGGTGGGAATGAGCAGTTCTTC.